The next 21 T cell receptor beta chains were all read from a single sample in a study of blood T cells in healthy people across ages. The second PCR ran about 6 to 12 cycles with a sample-barcoded 5' primer and J-beta primers. TCRdb called the 5' RACE reads again in MiXCR, with one record for every CDR3 protein. The profile shows around 1,900,000 distinct CDR3 sequences, 30% to 40% of them singletons. The sequenced sample consisted of blood. Receptors were obtained from a human donor in good health.

The V gene is TRBV25-1, the J gene TRBJ2-2; 7 bases line up with TRBD1. The CDR3 is 13 amino acids. V trimming: 10 bases; J trimming: 4 bases; junction bases outside the gene matches: 6. Germline loops: CDR1 MGHDK, CDR2 SYGVNS. CDR3 protein: CATRDRVTGELFF. CDR3 DNA: TGTGCCACCAGAGACAGGGTCACCGGGGAGCTGTTTTTT. The whole variable domain, filled in from reference TRBV25-1 and TRBJ2-2, reads EADIYQTPRYLVIGTGKKITLECSQTMGHDKMYWYQQDPGMELHLIHYSYGVNSTEKGDLSSESTVSRIRTEHFPLTLESARPSHTSQYLCATRDRVTGELFFGEGSRLTVL.

This clonotype appeared a few times. The chain links TRBV7-2 to TRBJ2-7; 8 bases agree with TRBD2. Germline CDR1 reads SGHTA; CDR2 reads FQGNSA. V lost 0 bases and J lost 6; bases outside the gene matches: 1. The CDR3 totals 13 residues. CDR3 region: CTSSLASGGEQYF. The CDR3 coding sequence is TGTACCAGCAGCTTAGCGAGCGGGGGCGAGCAGTACTTC.

The chain carries TRBV4-1 and TRBJ2-5; possibly TRBD1 for D (6 bases). With the DNA end fitting TRBJ2-7 better, the J assignment may be wrong. CDR3 length: 15 amino acids. Germline CDR1 and CDR2: MGHRA and YSYEKL. The DNA for the CDR3 is TGCGCCAGCAGCCTCGCCTCCGGGACACGCTACGAGCAGTACTTC. Its translation is CASSLASGTRYEQYF.

The J gene is TRBJ2-1, the V gene TRBV20-1, with TRBD1 as a possible D gene (6 bases). Per the germline V gene, CDR1 is DFQATT and CDR2 is SNEGSKA (reference sequence). This CDR3 has 14 residues. V dropped 0 bases and J dropped 13 bases, with 19 bases sitting between them. The CDR3 region has the DNA TGCAGTGCTAGAGATTTAAGGGGGTCGGAGACCCAGTTCTTC. It translates to CSARDLRGSETQFF.

This clonotype has ten or more counts. This rearrangement joins TRBV9 to TRBJ2-6; no clear D gene. V lost 4 bases and J 1 base, leaving 9 bases between the germline ends. Germline-derived CDR1 and CDR2 are SGDLS and YYNGEE. This CDR3 is built from 15 residues. CDR3: CASSLDMSGANVLTF. For the CDR3, the DNA is TGTGCCAGCAGCTTAGACATGTCTGGGGCCAACGTCCTGACTTTC. The full variable domain, in which reference TRBV9 and TRBJ2-6 provide the parts outside the CDR3, is DSGVTQTPKHLITATGQRVTLRCSPRSGDLSVYWYQQSLDQGLQFLIQYYNGEERAKGNILERFSAQQFPDLHSELNLSSLELGDSALYFCASSLDMSGANVLTFGAGSRLTVL.

This clonotype was seen a few times. The chain couples TRBV20-1 to TRBJ2-1; 8 nucleotides align to TRBD2. This CDR3 contains 13 residues. CDR1 is DFQATT, CDR2 SNEGSKA, per germline (reference sequence). V dropped 3 bases and J dropped 3; count of bases not matched to a gene: 1. CDR3 loop: CSARRGDYNEQFF. For the CDR3, the DNA is TGCAGTGCTAGGCGGGGGGACTACAATGAGCAGTTCTTC.

This clonotype was recorded a few times. CDR3 sequence (DNA): TGTGCCAGCACCCCTTATTTCGGGACCGGGGCCAACGTCCTGACTTTC. Protein sequence: CASTPYFGTGANVLTF. The chain is built from TRBV12-3 or TRBV12-4 and TRBJ2-6, with D perhaps assigned TRBD1 or TRBD2 (5 bases each). This CDR3 has 16 amino acids. V was trimmed by 7 bases and J by 4 bases, leaving 17 bases between them.

This clonotype came up a few times. The V gene is TRBV12-3 or TRBV12-4, the J gene TRBJ2-1; D gene uncertain. This CDR3 has 12 amino acids. Trimming pared 3 bases from V and 12 bases from J, leaving 12 bases between. In nucleotides, the CDR3 is TGTGCCAGCAGTTTCTCCGGGTCGCGGCAGTTCTTC. This translates into CASSFSGSRQFF.

The genes are TRBV5-1 and TRBJ2-1, with TRBD1 matching over 9 bases. Germline loops: CDR1 SGHRS, CDR2 YFSETQ. The CDR3 consists of 14 residues. Unmatched junction bases numbered 11, after V lost 6 bases and J lost 10 bases. Written as DNA, the CDR3 is TGCGCCAGCACCGAGACGAATACAGGGGGCGAGCAGTTCTTC. Its protein product is CASTETNTGGEQFF.

This clonotype was observed a few times. This sequence joins TRBV7-9 and TRBJ2-1; TRBD1 is a possible D gene (5 bases). Germline CDR1 is SEHNR and CDR2 is FQNEAQ (reference sequence). The CDR3 loop spans 15 amino acids. V shed 7 bases and J shed 4 bases, with 17 bases lying between them. The CDR3 coding sequence is TGTGCCAGCACCGGAACGGACACTCATTACAATGAGCAGTTCTTC. Protein sequence: CASTGTDTHYNEQFF.

The V call is TRBV12-3 or TRBV12-4, the J call TRBJ2-5; the D is unclear. V lost 2 bases to trimming and J lost 5 bases, with 12 bases between them. This CDR3 spans 14 amino acids. The CDR3 sequence: CASSLSPAQETQYF. The CDR3 DNA reads TGTGCCAGCAGTTTAAGCCCAGCGCAGGAGACCCAGTACTTC.

The V gene is TRBV12-3 or TRBV12-4, the J gene TRBJ2-1; 7 bases agree with TRBD2. The CDR3 runs 14 residues. J gave up 9 bases and V 2 bases, and 7 bases lay outside the gene matches. For the CDR3, the DNA is TGTGCCAGCAGTTTATGGCGGGGGAAGGGTGAGCAGTTCTTC. Translation gives CASSLWRGKGEQFF.

This rearrangement joins TRBV18 to TRBJ1-5; D is unresolved. The germline V gene has CDR1 KGHSH and CDR2 LQKENI. V lost 3 bases and J 5 bases, leaving 11 bases between the germline ends. This CDR3 is 14 amino acids long. CDR3 protein: CASSPEHLHQPQHF. As DNA, the CDR3 is TGTGCCAGCTCACCGGAGCACTTGCATCAGCCCCAGCATTTT.

V usage is TRBV2 and J usage is TRBJ1-6; perhaps TRBD1 as D (5 bases). CDR3 size: 15 residues. Germline CDR1 SNHLY, CDR2 FYNNEI. Trimming cost V 9 bases and J 2 bases, with 14 bases left between them. DNA for the CDR3: TGTGCCAGTAAGCCCTCAGGGACCTATAATTCACCCCTCCACTTT. Translating gives CASKPSGTYNSPLHF.

In the case of this clonotype: A read error may produce the germline difference seen at one junction end. The rearrangement uses TRBV20-1 and TRBJ2-2; a weak D match, TRBD2 (5 bases). This CDR3 is 16 amino acids long. Per the germline V gene, CDR1 is DFQATT and CDR2 is SNEGSKA (reference sequence). The CDR3 sequence is CGASNPWSGNTGELFF. The CDR3 DNA follows: TGCGGTGCTAGCAATCCTTGGTCAGGAAACACCGGGGAGCTGTTTTTT.

This clonotype was counted between two and nine times. The chain employs TRBV7-9 and TRBJ1-4; no definite D call. Per the germline V gene, CDR1 is SEHNR and CDR2 is FQNEAQ (reference sequence). CDR3 length equals 12 residues. The V end lost 5 bases, the J end lost 8 bases, and 9 bases lay between the germline ends. CDR3 loop: CASSTGPEKLFF. As DNA, the CDR3 is TGTGCCAGCAGCACCGGGCCGGAAAAACTGTTTTTT.

The sample holds many counts of this clonotype. The chain links TRBV20-1 to TRBJ1-2; 8 bases line up with TRBD1. There are 16 residues in the CDR3. The junction had 15 bases not matched to a gene; V was cut back by 3 bases and J by 6 bases. The germline CDR1 and CDR2 sequences are DFQATT and SNEGSKA (reference sequence). Written as DNA, the CDR3 is TGCAGTGCTAGGAAGGGACAGGTGTTCCGCCGGGATGGCTACACCTTC. Protein: CSARKGQVFRRDGYTF.

This chain connects TRBV12-3 or TRBV12-4 to TRBJ1-5; D is uncertain. Deletions cut 4 bases from V and 6 bases from J, with 10 bases between. This CDR3 has 13 amino acids. The CDR3 region is CASSWGMSQPQHF. The CDR3 DNA follows: TGTGCCAGCAGTTGGGGAATGAGTCAGCCCCAGCATTTT.

This clonotype came up a few times. V usage is TRBV20-1 and J usage is TRBJ2-7; the match to TRBD1 covers 7 bases. The CDR3 consists of 14 residues. Unmatched junction bases numbered 9, after V lost 4 bases and J lost 3 bases. Germline V lookup: CDR1 DFQATT, CDR2 SNEGSKA (reference sequence). The CDR3 sequence is CSATNDRVLYEQYF. CDR3 bases: TGCAGTGCTACCAATGACAGGGTCCTCTACGAGCAGTACTTC.

This sequence joins TRBV7-9 and TRBJ2-7; no definite D call. Trimming removed 7 bases from V and 3 bases from J, with 16 bases in between. The germline gives CDR1 SEHNR, CDR2 FQNEAQ (reference sequence). CDR3 length: 14 amino acids. CDR3 nucleotide sequence: TGTGCCAGCACCCCCTGGCTGACGGGCTACGAGCAGTACTTC. It encodes CASTPWLTGYEQYF.

The rearrangement joins TRBV5-1 to TRBJ1-1; weak D call: TRBD1 (5 bases). The CDR3 is 14 residues long. Germline V gene lookup returns CDR1 SGHRS and CDR2 YFSETQ. V lost 1 base and J 5 bases, leaving 12 bases between the germline ends. DNA of the CDR3: TGCGCCAGCAGCTTGTCCCAGGGAGAGACTGAAGCTTTCTTT. Translating it yields CASSLSQGETEAFF.